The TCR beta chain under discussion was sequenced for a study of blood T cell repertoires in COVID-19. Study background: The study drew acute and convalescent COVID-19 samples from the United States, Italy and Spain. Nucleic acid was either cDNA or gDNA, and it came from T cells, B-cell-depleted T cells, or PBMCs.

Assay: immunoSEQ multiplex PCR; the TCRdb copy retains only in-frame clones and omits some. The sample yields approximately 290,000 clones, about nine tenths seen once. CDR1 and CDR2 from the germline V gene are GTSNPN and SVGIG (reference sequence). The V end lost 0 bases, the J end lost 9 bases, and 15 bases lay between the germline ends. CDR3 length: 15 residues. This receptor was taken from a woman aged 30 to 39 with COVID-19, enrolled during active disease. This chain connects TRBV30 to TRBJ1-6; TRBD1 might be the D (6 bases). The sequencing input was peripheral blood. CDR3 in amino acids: CAWSVSTGYGSPLHF. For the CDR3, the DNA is TGTGCCTGGAGTGTGTCTACAGGGTACGGTTCACCCCTCCACTTT.